This TCR beta chain was obtained from a study of regulatory T cells in long-lasting Graves disease. This clonotype occurred many times. The time point denotes: newly diagnosed GD, antithyroid drugs for less than 3 months. With RNA extracted from PBMCs as input, the TCR library was made. Arm-PCR of CDR3 regions and iRepertoire HTBI primers were the basis on which TCR beta libraries were built. TCRdb processed the multiplex PCR reads anew with MiXCR; each CDR3 protein has one entry. The sample records 520,000 or so distinct CDR3 sequences, around 12% being singletons. V was shortened by 6 bases and J by 8 bases, with 15 bases between the two germline ends. Germline-derived CDR1 and CDR2 are SGHDN and FVKESK. The CDR3 extends over 13 amino acids. These data were likewise used in another study, on T cells in Graves' hyperthyroidism and ophthalmopathy.

The genes are TRBV14 and TRBJ2-3; possibly TRBD1 for D (5 bases). This clonotype was obtained from a woman in her 30s with Graves disease. Sequences were derived from peripheral blood mononuclear cells (PBMCs), sampled at new diagnosis, from a patient treated with antithyroid drugs. The CDR3 DNA follows: TGTGCCAGCAGTCCTACAGGTTCTGGTACGCAGTATTTT. It specifies CASSPTGSGTQYF.